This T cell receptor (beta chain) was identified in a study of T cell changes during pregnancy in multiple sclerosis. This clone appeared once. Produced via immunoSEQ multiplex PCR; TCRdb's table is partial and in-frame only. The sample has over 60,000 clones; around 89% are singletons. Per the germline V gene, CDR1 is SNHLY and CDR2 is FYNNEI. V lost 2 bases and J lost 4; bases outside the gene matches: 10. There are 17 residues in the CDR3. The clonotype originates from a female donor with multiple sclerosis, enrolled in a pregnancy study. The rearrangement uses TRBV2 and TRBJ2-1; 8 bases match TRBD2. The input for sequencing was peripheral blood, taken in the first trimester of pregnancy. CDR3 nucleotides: TGTGCCAGCAGTGAAAGGGTTACTAGCGGAGTTTACAATGAGCAGTTCTTC. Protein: CASSERVTSGVYNEQFF.